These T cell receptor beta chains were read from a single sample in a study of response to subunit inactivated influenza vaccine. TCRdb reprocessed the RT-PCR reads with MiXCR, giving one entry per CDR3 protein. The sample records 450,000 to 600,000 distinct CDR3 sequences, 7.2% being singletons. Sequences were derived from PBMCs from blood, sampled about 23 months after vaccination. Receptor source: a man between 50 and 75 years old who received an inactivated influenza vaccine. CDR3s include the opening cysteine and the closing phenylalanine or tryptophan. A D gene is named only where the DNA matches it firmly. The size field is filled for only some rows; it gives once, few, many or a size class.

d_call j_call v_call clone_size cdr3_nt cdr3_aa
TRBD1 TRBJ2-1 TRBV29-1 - TGCAGCGTTCGACAGGGTACCTACAATGAGCAGTTCTTC CSVRQGTYNEQFF
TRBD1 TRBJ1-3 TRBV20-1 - TGCAGTGCTAGAGATTCGGACAGGGGGACTGGAAACACCATATATTTT CSARDSDRGTGNTIYF
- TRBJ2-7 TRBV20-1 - TGCAGTGCAAGCCGGGACACCTTATCCTACGAGCAGTACTTC CSASRDTLSYEQYF
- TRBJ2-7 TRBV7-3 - TGTGCCAGCAGCTTAACGGGTGCTGATTACGAGCAGTACTTC CASSLTGADYEQYF
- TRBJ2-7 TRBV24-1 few TGTGCCACCAGTGATTTGTACGAGCAGTACTTC CATSDLYEQYF
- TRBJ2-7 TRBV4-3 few TGCGCCAGCAGCCAAGATTTCCCTCCGGCCTCCTACGAGCAGTACTTC CASSQDFPPASYEQYF
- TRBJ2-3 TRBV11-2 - TGTGCCAGCGGTGAGGGGGTAAACACAGATACGCAGTATTTT CASGEGVNTDTQYF
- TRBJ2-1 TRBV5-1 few TGCGCCAGCAGATCACAGGGTTCCTACAATGAGCAGTTCTTC CASRSQGSYNEQFF
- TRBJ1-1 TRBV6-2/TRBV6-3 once TGTGCCAGCAGTTACCTGTTCGGGGTGACTGAAGCTTTCTTT CASSYLFGVTEAFF
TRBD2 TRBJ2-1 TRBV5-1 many TGCGCCAGCAGCCCCAGGACTAGCGGGAGCGGGGAGCAGTTCTTC CASSPRTSGSGEQFF
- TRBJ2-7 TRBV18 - TGTGCCAGCTCACCAAACCCTGTAGTGGGCGAGCAGTACTTC CASSPNPVVGEQYF
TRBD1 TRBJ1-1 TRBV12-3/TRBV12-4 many TGTGCCAGCAATAGACAGGGGGCCCTGAACACTGAAGCTTTCTTT CASNRQGALNTEAFF
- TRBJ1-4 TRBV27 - TGTGCCAGCAGTTTATCCCGCGGCTATAATGAAAAACTGTTTTTT CASSLSRGYNEKLFF
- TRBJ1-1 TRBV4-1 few TGCGCCAGCAGCCAAATGCGGGGCCAGGATGAAGCTTTCTTT CASSQMRGQDEAFF
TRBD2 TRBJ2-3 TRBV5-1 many TGCGCCAGCAGCTACGAAGGACTAGCGGGAGTAGATACGCAGTATTTT CASSYEGLAGVDTQYF
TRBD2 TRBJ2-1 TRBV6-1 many TGTGCCAGCAGTCTCATTTCGGGGGGGATACCTTTAGATGAGCAGTTCTTC CASSLISGGIPLDEQFF